This T cell receptor beta chain was obtained from a study of blood T cell repertoires in COVID-19. Study as a whole: Both acute and convalescent COVID-19 samples were obtained from the United States, Italy and Spain. In each case, the material was cDNA or gDNA derived from T cells, B-cell-depleted T cells, or PBMCs.

Looked up from germline, CDR1 is MDHEN and CDR2 is SYDVKM. With 7 bases clipped from V and 2 bases from J, the junction kept 11 bases outside the gene matches. The CDR3 loop spans 15 amino acids. This table comes from immunoSEQ multiplex PCR, and its TCRdb copy is limited to in-frame clones, with some not included. Altogether over 200,000 clones are present, around 80% being singletons, with the ten largest covering about 8.1%. The sequence derives from a woman between 45 and 60 years old with acute or convalescent COVID-19. The source material was peripheral blood. The chain recombines TRBV28 with TRBJ2-7; 7 bases match TRBD1. DNA of the CDR3: TGTGCCAGCACCGACCGACAGGGACAAACCTACGAGCAGTACTTC. It yields the protein CASTDRQGQTYEQYF.